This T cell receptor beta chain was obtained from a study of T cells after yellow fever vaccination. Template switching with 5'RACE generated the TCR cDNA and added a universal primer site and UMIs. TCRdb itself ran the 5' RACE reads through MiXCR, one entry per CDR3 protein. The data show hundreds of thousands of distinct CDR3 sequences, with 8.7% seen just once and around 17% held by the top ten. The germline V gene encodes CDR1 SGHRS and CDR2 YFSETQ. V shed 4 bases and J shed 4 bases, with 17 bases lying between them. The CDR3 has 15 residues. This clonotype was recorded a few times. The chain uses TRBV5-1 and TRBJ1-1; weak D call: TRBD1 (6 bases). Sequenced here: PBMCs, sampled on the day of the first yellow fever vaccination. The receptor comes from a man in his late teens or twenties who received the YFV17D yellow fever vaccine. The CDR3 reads CASSPPGGGGTEAFF. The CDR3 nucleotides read TGCGCCAGCAGCCCCCCCGGGGGCGGTGGCACTGAAGCTTTCTTT.